This record covers a single T cell receptor (beta chain). The authors amplified TCR beta CDR3 regions from RNA transcripts. The workflow started with a first-round RT-PCR run with HTBI primers and then moved on to a second-round multiplex PCR. TCRdb re-derived calls from the multiplex PCR reads in MiXCR, one entry per CDR3 protein. The repertoire has hundreds of thousands of distinct CDR3 sequences, 20% to 25% of them found once; the top ten carry around 6.5%. The sample comes from a study of Graves' ophthalmopathy and Graves' hyperthyroidism. Germline CDR1 SQVTM, CDR2 ANQGSEA. The CDR3 runs 11 residues. Trimming removed 8 bases at V and 4 bases at J, with 11 bases between.

The sequenced material came from peripheral blood. This chain uses TRBV29-1 with TRBJ2-5, with a tentative D call TRBD1 (5 bases). The sequence came from a woman aged 18-29 years with stable Graves' hyperthyroidism. Some clones in this sample may be carry-over from other donors' samples. CDR3 protein: CSLRQGETQYF. The DNA for the CDR3 is TGCAGCCTCAGGCAGGGAGAGACCCAGTACTTC.